What follows is one T cell receptor (beta chain) and its context. Its target is not known. CD4+ cells obtained from roughly five patients were subjected to sorting into CD25+CD127- cells. Peripheral blood, together with lesional scalp punch biopsies, was collected from alopecia areata patients. These data come from a study of CD8+ T cells in alopecia areata. Study outcomes and limitations: Patients displayed less clarity in TCR sharing than mice, a finding possibly related to HLA. Scalp sequencing captures resident alphabeta T cells of normal skin too.

Extracted RNA was reverse transcribed into cDNA, the sequencing template. Only in-frame clones appear in the TCRdb table, and some are missing; sequencing was by immunoSEQ multiplex PCR. The sample includes some 20,000 clones, roughly two thirds of them seen just once. This CDR3 spans 16 amino acids. The V gene's germline CDR1 is MNHEY and CDR2 SMNVEV (reference sequence). Trimming stripped 2 bases from V and 3 bases from J, with 17 bases between. V and J are TRBV27 and TRBJ2-7; D is unresolved. This receptor was obtained from a human donor with alopecia areata. Sequencing input: CD4+ Tregs sorted from blood. CDR3 loop: CASSLVPPIWGYEQYF. CDR3 DNA sequence: TGTGCCAGCAGTTTAGTTCCTCCCATTTGGGGCTACGAGCAGTACTTC.